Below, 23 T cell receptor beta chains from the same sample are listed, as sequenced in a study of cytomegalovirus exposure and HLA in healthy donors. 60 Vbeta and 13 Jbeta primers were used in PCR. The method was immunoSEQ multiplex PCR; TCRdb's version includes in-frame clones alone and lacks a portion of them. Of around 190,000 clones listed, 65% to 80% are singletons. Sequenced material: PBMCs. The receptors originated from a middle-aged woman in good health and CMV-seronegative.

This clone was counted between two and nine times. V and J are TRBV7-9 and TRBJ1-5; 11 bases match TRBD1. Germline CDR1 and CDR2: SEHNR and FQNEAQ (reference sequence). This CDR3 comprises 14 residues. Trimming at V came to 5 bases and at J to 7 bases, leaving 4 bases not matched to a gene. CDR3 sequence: CASSGTGGGQPQHF. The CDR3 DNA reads TGTGCCAGCAGCGGGACAGGGGGTGGCCAGCCCCAGCATTTT.

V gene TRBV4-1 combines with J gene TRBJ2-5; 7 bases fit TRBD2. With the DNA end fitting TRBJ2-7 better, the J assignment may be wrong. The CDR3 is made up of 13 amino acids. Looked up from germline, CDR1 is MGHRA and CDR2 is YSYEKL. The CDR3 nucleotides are TGCGCCTGCTCCCGGGACTACCCCTACGAGCAGTACTTC. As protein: CACSRDYPYEQYF.

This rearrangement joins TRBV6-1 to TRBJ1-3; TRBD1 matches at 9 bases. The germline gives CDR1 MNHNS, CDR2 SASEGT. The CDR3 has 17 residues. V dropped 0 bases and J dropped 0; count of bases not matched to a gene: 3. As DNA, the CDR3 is TGTGCCAGCAGTGAAGCGGTGGACAGGGGCTCTGGAAACACCATATATTTT. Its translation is CASSEAVDRGSGNTIYF.

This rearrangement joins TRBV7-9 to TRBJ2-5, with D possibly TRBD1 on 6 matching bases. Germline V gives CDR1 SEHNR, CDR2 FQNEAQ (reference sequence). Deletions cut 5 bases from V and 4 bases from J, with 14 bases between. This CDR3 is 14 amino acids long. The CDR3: CASSTTGIPETQYF. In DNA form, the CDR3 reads TGTGCCAGCAGCACAACAGGGATACCAGAGACCCAGTACTTC. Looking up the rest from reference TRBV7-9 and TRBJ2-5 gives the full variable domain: DTGVSQNPRHKITKRGQNVTFRCDPISEHNRLYWYRQTLGQGPEFLTYFQNEAQLEKSRLLSDRFSAERPKGSFSTLEIQRTEQGDSAMYLCASSTTGIPETQYFGPGTRLLVL.

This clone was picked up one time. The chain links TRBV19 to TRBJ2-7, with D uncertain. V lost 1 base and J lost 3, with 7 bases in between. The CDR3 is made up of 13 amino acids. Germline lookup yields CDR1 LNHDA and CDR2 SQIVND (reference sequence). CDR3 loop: CASSIGPLYEQYF. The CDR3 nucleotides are TGTGCCAGTAGTATAGGTCCCCTCTACGAGCAGTACTTC.

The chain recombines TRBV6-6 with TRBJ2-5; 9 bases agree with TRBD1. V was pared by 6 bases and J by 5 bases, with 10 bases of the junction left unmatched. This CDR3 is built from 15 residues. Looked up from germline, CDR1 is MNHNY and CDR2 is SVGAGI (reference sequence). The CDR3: CASRAPHDRGETQYF. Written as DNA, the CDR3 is TGTGCCAGCAGAGCTCCTCATGACAGGGGGGAGACCCAGTACTTC.

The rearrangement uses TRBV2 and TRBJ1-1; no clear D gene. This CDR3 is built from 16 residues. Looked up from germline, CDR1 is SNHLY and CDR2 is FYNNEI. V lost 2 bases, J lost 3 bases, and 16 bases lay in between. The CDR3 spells CASSELIGRGDTEAFF. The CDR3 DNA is TGTGCCAGCAGTGAATTGATAGGGAGAGGAGACACTGAAGCTTTCTTT.

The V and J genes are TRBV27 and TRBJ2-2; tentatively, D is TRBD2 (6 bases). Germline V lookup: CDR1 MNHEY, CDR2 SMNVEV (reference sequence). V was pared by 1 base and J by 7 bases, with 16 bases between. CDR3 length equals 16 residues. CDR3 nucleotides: TGTGCCAGCAGTTTATTCGGGAGCGGAGTTGGCGGGGAGCTGTTTTTT. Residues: CASSLFGSGVGGELFF.

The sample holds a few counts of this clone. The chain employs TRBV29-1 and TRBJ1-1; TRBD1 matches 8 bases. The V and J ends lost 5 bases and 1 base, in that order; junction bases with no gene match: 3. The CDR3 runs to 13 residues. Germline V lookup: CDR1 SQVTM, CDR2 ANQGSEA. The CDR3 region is CSVRQGSNTEAFF. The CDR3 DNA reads TGCAGCGTTAGACAGGGGTCGAACACTGAAGCTTTCTTT. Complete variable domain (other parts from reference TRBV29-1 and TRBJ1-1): SAVISQKPSRDICQRGTSLTIQCQVDSQVTMMFWYRQQPGQSLTLIATANQGSEATYESGFVIDKFPISRPNLTFSTLTVSNMSPEDSSIYLCSVRQGSNTEAFFGQGTRLTVV.

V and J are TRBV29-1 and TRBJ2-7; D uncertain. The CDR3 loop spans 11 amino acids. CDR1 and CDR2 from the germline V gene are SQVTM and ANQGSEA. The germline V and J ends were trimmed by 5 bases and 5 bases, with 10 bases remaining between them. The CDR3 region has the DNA TGCAGCGTTTACAATATCGACGAGCAGTACTTC. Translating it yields CSVYNIDEQYF.

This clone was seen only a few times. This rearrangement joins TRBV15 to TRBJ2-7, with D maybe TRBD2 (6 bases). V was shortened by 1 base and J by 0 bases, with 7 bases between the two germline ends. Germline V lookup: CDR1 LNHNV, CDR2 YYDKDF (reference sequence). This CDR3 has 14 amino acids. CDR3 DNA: TGTGCCACCAGCAGAGTGGACTACTCCTACGAGCAGTACTTC. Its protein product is CATSRVDYSYEQYF.

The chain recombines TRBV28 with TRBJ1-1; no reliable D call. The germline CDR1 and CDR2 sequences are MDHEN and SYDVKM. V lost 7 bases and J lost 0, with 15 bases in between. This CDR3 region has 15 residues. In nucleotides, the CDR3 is TGTGCCAGCAAAGCAGGTCCCTTTATGAACACTGAAGCTTTCTTT. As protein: CASKAGPFMNTEAFF.

The CDR3 is CASRATGGGGEQYF. CDR3 nucleotide sequence: TGTGCCAGCCGCGCGACAGGGGGCGGAGGAGAGCAGTACTTC. This chain connects TRBV7-2 to TRBJ2-7; the match to TRBD1 covers 10 bases. This CDR3 comprises 14 residues. After removal of 8 bases from V and 7 bases from J, the junction contained 11 bases not matched to a gene. In germline, CDR1 is SGHTA, CDR2 FQGNSA. The full variable domain, rest sourced from reference TRBV7-2 and TRBJ2-7, is GAGVSQSPSNKVTEKGKDVELRCDPISGHTALYWYRQSLGQGLEFLIYFQGNSAPDKSGLPSDRFSAERTGGSVSTLTIQRTQQEDSAVYLCASRATGGGGEQYFGPGTRLTVT.

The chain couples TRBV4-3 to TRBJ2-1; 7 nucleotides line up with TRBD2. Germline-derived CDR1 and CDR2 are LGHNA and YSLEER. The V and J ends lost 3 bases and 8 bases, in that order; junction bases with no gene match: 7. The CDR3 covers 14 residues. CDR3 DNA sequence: TGCGCCAGCAGCCAGCGCGGGAGAGGGGATGAGCAGTTCTTC. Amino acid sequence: CASSQRGRGDEQFF.

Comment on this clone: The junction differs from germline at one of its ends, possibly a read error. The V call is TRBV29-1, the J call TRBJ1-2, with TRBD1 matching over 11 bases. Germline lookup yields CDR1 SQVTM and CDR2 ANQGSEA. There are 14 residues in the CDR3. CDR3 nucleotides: TGCAGCGTACGAGGGGGACAGGGGGACTATGGCTACGCCTTC. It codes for CSVRGGQGDYGYAF. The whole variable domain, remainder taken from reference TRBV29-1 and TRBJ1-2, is SAVISQKPSRDICQRGTSLTIQCQVDSQVTMMFWYRQQPGQSLTLIATANQGSEATYESGFVIDKFPISRPNLTFSTLTVSNMSPEDSSIYLCSVRGGQGDYGYAFGSGTRLTVV.

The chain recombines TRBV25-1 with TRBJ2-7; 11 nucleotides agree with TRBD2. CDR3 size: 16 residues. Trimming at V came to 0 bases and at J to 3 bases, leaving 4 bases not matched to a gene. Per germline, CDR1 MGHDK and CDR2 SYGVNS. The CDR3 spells CASSEYGLAGGYEQYF. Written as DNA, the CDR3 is TGTGCCAGCAGTGAATACGGGCTAGCGGGGGGCTACGAGCAGTACTTC.

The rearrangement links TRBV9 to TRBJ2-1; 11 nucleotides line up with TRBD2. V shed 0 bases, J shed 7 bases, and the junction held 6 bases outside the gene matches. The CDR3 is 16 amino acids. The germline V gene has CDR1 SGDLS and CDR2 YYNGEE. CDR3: CASSVDELAGDNEQFF. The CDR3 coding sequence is TGTGCCAGCAGCGTAGATGAACTAGCGGGAGATAATGAGCAGTTCTTC.

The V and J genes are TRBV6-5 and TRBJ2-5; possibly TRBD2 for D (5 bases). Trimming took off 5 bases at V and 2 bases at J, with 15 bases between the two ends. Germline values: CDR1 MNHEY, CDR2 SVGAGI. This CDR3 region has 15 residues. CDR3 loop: CASSTALSGQETQYF. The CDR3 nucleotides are TGTGCCAGCAGTACCGCCTTGAGCGGACAAGAGACCCAGTACTTC.

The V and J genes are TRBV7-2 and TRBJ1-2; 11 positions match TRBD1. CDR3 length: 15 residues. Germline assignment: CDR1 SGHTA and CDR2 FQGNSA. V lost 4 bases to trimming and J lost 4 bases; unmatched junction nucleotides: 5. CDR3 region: CASSSRTGGGYGYTF. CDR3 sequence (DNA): TGTGCCAGCAGCTCGCGGACAGGGGGCGGCTATGGCTACACCTTC.

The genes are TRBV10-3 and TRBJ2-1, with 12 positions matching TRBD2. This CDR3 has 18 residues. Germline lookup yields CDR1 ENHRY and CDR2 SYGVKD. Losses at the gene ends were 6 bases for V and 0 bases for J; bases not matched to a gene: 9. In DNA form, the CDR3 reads TGTGCCATCAGCCTCAAGAAACTAGCGGGGGGCTCCTACAATGAGCAGTTCTTC. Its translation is CAISLKKLAGGSYNEQFF.

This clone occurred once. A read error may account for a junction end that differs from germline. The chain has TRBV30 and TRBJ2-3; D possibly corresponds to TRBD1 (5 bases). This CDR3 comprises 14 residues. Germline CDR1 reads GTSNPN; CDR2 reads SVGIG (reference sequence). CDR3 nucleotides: TGTGCCTGGAGTGTAATCAGTGACAGCCGCCGCGTGGATTTT. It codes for CAWSVISDSRRVDF.

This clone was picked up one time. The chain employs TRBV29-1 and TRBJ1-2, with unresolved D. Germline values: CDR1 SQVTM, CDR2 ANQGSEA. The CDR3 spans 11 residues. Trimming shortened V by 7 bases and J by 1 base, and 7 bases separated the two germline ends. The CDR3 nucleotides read TGCAGCGGTCTGAGTAACTATGGCTACACCTTC. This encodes CSGLSNYGYTF.

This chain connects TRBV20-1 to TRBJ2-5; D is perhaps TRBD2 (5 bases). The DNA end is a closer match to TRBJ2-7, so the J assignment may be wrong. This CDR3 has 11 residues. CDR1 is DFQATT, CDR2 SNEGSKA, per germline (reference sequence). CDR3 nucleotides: TGCAGTGCACTGGACTTCGACGAGCAGTACTTC. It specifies CSALDFDEQYF.